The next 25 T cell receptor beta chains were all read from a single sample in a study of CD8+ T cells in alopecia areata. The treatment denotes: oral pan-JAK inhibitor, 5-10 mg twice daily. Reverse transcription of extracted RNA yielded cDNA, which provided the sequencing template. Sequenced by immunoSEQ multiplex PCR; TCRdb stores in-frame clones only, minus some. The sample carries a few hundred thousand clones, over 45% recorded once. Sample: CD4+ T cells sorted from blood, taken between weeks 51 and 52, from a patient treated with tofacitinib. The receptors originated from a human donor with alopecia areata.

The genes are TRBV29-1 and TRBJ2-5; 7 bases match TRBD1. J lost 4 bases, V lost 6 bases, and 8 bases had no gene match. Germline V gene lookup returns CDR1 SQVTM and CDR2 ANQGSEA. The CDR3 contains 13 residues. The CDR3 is CSVDRVLGETQYF. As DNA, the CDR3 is TGCAGCGTCGACAGGGTGTTGGGAGAGACCCAGTACTTC.

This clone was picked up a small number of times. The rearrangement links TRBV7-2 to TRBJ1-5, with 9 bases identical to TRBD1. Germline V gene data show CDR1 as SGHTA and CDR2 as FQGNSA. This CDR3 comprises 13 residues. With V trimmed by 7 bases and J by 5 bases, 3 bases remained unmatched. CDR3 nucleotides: TGTGCCAGCACCCGACAGGGGGATCAGCCCCAGCATTTT. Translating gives CASTRQGDQPQHF.

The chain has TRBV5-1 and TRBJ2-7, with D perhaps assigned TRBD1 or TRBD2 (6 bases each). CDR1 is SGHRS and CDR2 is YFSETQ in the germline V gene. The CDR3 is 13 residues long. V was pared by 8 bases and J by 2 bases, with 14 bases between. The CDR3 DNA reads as TGCGCCAGTGGGAGGACAGACACCTACGAGCAGTACTTC. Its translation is CASGRTDTYEQYF.

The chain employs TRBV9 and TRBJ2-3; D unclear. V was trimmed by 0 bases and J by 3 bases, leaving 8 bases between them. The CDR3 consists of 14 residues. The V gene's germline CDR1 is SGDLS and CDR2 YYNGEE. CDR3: CASSVGWRTDTQYF. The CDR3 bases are TGTGCCAGCAGCGTAGGTTGGCGGACAGATACGCAGTATTTT.

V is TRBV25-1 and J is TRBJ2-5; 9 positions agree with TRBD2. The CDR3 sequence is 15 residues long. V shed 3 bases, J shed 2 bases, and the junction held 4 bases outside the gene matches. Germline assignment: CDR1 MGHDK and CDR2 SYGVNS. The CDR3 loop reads CASSEGLAGQETQYF. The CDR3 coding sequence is TGTGCCAGCAGTGAGGGGCTAGCGGGGCAAGAGACCCAGTACTTC.

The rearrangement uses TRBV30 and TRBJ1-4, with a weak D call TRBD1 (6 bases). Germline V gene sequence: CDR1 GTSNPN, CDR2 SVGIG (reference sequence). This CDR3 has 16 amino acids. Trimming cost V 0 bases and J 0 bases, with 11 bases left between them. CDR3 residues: CAWSVRGPATNEKLFF. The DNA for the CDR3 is TGTGCCTGGAGTGTCAGGGGCCCTGCAACTAATGAAAAACTGTTTTTT.

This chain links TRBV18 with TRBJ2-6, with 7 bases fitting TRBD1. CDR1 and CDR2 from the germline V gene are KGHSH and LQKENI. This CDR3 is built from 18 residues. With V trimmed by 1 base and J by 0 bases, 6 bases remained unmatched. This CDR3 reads CASSPQQGSLSGANVLTF. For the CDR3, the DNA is TGTGCCAGCTCACCACAACAGGGGTCCCTCTCTGGGGCCAACGTCCTGACTTTC.

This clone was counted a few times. CDR3 sequence: CAWRDSSPLHF. DNA of the CDR3: TGTGCCTGGCGGGACAGCTCACCCCTCCACTTT. The rearrangement uses TRBV30 and TRBJ1-6; 7 bases map to TRBD1. V lost 5 bases, J lost 10 bases, and 2 bases stayed unmatched. The CDR3 loop spans 11 amino acids. CDR1 and CDR2 from the germline V gene are GTSNPN and SVGIG (reference sequence).

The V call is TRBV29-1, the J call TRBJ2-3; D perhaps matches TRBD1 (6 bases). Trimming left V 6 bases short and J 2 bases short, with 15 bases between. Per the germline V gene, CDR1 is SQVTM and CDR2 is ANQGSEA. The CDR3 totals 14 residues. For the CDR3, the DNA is TGCAGCGTCGAAACAGGGAGTATCACAGATACGCAGTATTTT. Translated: CSVETGSITDTQYF.

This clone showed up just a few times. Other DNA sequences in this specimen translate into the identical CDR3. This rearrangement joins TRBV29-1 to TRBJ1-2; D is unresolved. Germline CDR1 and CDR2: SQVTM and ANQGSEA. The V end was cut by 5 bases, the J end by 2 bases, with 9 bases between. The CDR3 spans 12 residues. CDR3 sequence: CSVSTGNYGYTF. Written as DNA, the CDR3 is TGCAGCGTTAGCACGGGGAACTATGGCTACACCTTC. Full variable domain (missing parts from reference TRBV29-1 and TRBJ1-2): SAVISQKPSRDICQRGTSLTIQCQVDSQVTMMFWYRQQPGQSLTLIATANQGSEATYESGFVIDKFPISRPNLTFSTLTVSNMSPEDSSIYLCSVSTGNYGYTFGSGTRLTVV.

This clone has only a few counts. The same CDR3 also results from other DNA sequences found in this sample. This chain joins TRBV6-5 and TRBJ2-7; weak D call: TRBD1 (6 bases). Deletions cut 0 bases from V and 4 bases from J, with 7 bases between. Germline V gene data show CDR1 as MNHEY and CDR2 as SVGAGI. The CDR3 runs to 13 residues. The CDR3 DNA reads TGTGCCAGCAGTTACTCGCAGGGGTACGAGCAGTACTTC. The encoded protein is CASSYSQGYEQYF.

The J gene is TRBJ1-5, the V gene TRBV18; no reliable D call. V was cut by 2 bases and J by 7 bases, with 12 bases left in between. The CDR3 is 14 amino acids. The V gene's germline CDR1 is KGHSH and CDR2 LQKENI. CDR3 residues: CASSPTNSDQPQHF. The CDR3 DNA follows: TGTGCCAGCTCACCAACCAACTCGGACCAGCCCCAGCATTTT.

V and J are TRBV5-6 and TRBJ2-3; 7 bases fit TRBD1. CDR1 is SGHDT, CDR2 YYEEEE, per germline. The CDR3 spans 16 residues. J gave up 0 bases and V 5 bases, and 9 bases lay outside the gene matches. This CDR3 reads CASSYAGTASTDTQYF. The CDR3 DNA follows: TGTGCCAGCAGTTACGCCGGGACAGCTAGCACAGATACGCAGTATTTT.

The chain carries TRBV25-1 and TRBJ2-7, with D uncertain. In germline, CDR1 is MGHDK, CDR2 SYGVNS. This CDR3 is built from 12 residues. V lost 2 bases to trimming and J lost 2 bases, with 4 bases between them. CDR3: CASSEVAYEQYF. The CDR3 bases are TGTGCCAGCAGTGAAGTCGCCTACGAGCAGTACTTC.

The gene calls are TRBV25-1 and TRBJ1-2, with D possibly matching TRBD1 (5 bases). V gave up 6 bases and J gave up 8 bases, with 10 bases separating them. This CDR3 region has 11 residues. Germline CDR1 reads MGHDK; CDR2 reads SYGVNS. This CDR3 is CASSGTAGYTF. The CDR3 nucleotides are TGTGCCAGCAGCGGGACGGCAGGCTACACCTTC.

The CDR3 loop is CASSLGDSGNTIYF. CDR3 nucleotide sequence: TGCGCCAGCAGCTTGGGGGACAGCGGAAACACCATATATTTT. The rearrangement uses TRBV5-1 and TRBJ1-3; 7 bases fit TRBD1. Germline CDR1 and CDR2: SGHRS and YFSETQ. This CDR3 is 14 amino acids long. With 0 bases clipped from V and 4 bases from J, the junction kept 1 base outside the gene matches. The complete variable domain, with remaining parts taken from reference TRBV5-1 and TRBJ1-3, reads KAGVTQTPRYLIKTRGQQVTLSCSPISGHRSVSWYQQTPGQGLQFLFEYFSETQRNKGNFPGRFSGRQFSNSRSEMNVSTLELGDSALYLCASSLGDSGNTIYFGEGSWLTVV.

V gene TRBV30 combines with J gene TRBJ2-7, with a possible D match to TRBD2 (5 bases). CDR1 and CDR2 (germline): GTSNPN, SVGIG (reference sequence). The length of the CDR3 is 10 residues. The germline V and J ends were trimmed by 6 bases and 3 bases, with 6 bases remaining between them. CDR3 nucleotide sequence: TGTGCCTGTGGACTCTACGAGCAGTACTTC. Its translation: CACGLYEQYF.

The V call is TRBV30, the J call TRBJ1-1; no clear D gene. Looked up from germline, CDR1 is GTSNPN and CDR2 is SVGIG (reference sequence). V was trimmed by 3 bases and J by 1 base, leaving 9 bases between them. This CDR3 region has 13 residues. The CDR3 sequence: CAWSTDRNTEAFF. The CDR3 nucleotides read TGTGCCTGGAGCACCGACCGGAACACTGAAGCTTTCTTT. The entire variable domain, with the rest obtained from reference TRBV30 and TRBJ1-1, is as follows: SQTIHQWPATLVQPVGSPLSLECTVEGTSNPNLYWYRQAAGRGLQLLFYSVGIGQISSEVPQNLSASRPQDRQFILSSKKLLLSDSGFYLCAWSTDRNTEAFFGQGTRLTVV.

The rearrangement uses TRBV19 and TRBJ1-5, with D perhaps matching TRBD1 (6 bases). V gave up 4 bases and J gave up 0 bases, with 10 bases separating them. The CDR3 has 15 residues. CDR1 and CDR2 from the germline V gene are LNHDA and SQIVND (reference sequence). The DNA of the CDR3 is TGTGCCAGTAGTAAAGGACAGACTAGCAATCAGCCCCAGCATTTT. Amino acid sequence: CASSKGQTSNQPQHF. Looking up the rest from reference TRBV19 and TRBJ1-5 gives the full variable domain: DGGITQSPKYLFRKEGQNVTLSCEQNLNHDAMYWYRQDPGQGLRLIYYSQIVNDFQKGDIAEGYSVSREKKESFPLTVTSAQKNPTAFYLCASSKGQTSNQPQHFGDGTRLSIL.

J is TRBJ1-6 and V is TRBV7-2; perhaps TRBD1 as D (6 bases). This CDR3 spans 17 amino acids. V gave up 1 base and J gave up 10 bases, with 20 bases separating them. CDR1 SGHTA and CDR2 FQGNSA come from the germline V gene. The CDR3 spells CASSLGPGGAIESPLHF. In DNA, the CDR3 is TGTGCCAGCAGCTTAGGGCCCGGGGGGGCGATAGAATCACCCCTCCACTTT.

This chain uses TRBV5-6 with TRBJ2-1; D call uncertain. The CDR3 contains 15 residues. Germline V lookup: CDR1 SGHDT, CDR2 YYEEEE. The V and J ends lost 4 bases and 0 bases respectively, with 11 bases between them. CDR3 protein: CASSPTLSSYNEQFF. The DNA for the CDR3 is TGTGCCAGCAGCCCAACTCTGAGCTCCTACAATGAGCAGTTCTTC.

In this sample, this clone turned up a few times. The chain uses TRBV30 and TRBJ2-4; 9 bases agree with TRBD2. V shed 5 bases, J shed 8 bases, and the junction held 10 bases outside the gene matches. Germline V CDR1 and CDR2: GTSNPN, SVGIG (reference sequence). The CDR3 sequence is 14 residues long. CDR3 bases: TGTGCCTGGTCCGGGACTAGCTTTTACGACATTCAGTACTTC. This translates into CAWSGTSFYDIQYF. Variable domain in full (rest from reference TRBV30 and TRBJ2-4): SQTIHQWPATLVQPVGSPLSLECTVEGTSNPNLYWYRQAAGRGLQLLFYSVGIGQISSEVPQNLSASRPQDRQFILSSKKLLLSDSGFYLCAWSGTSFYDIQYFGAGTRLSVL.

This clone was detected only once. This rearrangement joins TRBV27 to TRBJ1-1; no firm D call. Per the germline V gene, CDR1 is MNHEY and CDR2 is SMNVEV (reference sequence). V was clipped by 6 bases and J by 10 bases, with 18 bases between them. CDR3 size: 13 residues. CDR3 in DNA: TGTGCCAGCAGCCGCGACGCCGGGCGGAGAGCTTTCTTT. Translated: CASSRDAGRRAFF.

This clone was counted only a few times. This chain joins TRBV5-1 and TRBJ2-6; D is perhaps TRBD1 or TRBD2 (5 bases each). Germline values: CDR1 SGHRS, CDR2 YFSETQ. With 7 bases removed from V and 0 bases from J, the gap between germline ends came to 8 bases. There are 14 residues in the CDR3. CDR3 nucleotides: TGCGCCAGCGCCGGGACCTCTGGGGCCAACGTCCTGACTTTC. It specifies CASAGTSGANVLTF.

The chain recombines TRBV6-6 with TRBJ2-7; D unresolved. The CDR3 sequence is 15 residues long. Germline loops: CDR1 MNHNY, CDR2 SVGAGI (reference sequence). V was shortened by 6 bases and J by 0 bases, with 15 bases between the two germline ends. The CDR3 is CASSRTFASSYEQYF. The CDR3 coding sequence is TGTGCCAGCAGCCGAACCTTCGCCAGCTCCTACGAGCAGTACTTC.